One and the same sample provided the 25 T cell receptor beta chains below, sequenced in a study of blood T cell repertoires in COVID-19. Produced via immunoSEQ multiplex PCR; TCRdb's table is partial and in-frame only. The repertoire holds around 100,000 clones, with approximately 83% as singletons. Sequencing input: peripheral blood. The receptors shown here come from a woman aged 70 to 79 with acute or convalescent COVID-19.

This chain joins TRBV3-1 (or the pseudogene TRBV3-2) and TRBJ1-3; TRBD1 might be the D (5 bases). Trimming took off 4 bases at V and 0 bases at J, with 7 bases between the two ends. Germline-derived CDR1 and CDR2 are LGHDT and YNNKEL (reference sequence). The CDR3 totals 14 residues. CDR3 amino acids: CASSPGGSGNTIYF. The CDR3 DNA follows: TGTGCCAGCAGCCCGGGGGGCTCTGGAAACACCATATATTTT.

The J gene is TRBJ1-2, the V gene TRBV2; D is possibly TRBD1 (6 bases). The length of the CDR3 is 15 residues. The germline V gene has CDR1 SNHLY and CDR2 FYNNEI. Trimming pared 7 bases from V and 1 base from J, leaving 16 bases between. The CDR3 DNA follows: TGTGCCAGCAACTATGGACAGACCGTTAACTATGGCTACACCTTC. Translated: CASNYGQTVNYGYTF. Using reference TRBV2 and TRBJ1-2 for the parts outside the CDR3, the full variable domain is EPEVTQTPSHQVTQMGQEVILRCVPISNHLYFYWYRQILGQKVEFLVSFYNNEISEKSEIFDDQFSVERPDGSNFTLKIRSTKLEDSAMYFCASNYGQTVNYGYTFGSGTRLTVV.

This chain connects TRBV5-1 to TRBJ2-3, with TRBD1 matching 10 bases. After removal of 3 bases from V and 1 base from J, the junction contained 2 bases not matched to a gene. Germline V lookup: CDR1 SGHRS, CDR2 YFSETQ. This CDR3 has 15 residues. The CDR3 sequence is CASSSTGGGTDTQYF. The CDR3 region has the DNA TGCGCCAGCAGCTCGACAGGGGGCGGCACAGATACGCAGTATTTT.

CDR3 DNA sequence: TGTGCCAGTAGTAAGGGCAGAGCAGGGCCAAACACTGAAGCTTTCTTT. This codes for CASSKGRAGPNTEAFF. V and J are TRBV19 and TRBJ1-1; the D gene is possibly TRBD1 (5 bases). The CDR3 contains 16 residues. Trimming removed 4 bases from V and 2 bases from J, with 17 bases in between. In germline, CDR1 is LNHDA, CDR2 SQIVND (reference sequence).

Only a few counts were recorded for this clone. V gene TRBV5-6 combines with J gene TRBJ2-1, with D possibly being TRBD2 (5 bases). There are 14 residues in the CDR3. Germline-derived CDR1 and CDR2 are SGHDT and YYEEEE. V was cut by 2 bases and J by 9 bases, with 15 bases left in between. As DNA, the CDR3 is TGTGCCAGCAGCTTACTATTAAGGGAGATTGAGCAGTTCTTC. Protein sequence: CASSLLLREIEQFF.

This clone came up once. The rearrangement joins TRBV11-2 to TRBJ2-7; the match to TRBD2 covers 12 bases. J gave up 0 bases and V 6 bases, and 12 bases lay outside the gene matches. Germline values: CDR1 SGHAT, CDR2 FQNNGV. The CDR3 sequence is 18 residues long. The CDR3 loop is CASSRTSGNHPGSYEQYF. The CDR3 DNA follows: TGTGCCAGCAGTAGGACTAGCGGGAACCACCCGGGCTCCTACGAGCAGTACTTC.

This clone was picked up a small number of times. This chain connects TRBV3-1 (or the pseudogene TRBV3-2) to TRBJ2-5, with a possible D match to TRBD2 (6 bases). Trimming took off 4 bases at V and 5 bases at J, with 14 bases between the two ends. The germline V gene encodes CDR1 LGHDT and CDR2 YNNKEL (reference sequence). The CDR3 has 14 residues. The DNA of the CDR3 is TGTGCCAGCAGCCCTCTGCTAGCGTGGGAGACCCAGTACTTC. Translation gives CASSPLLAWETQYF.

The chain recombines TRBV6-4 with TRBJ1-2; D is ambiguous. The CDR3 has 19 residues. Germline assignment: CDR1 MRHNA and CDR2 SNTAGT. V was clipped by 0 bases and J by 5 bases, with 25 bases between them. The CDR3 bases are TGTGCCAGCAGTGACTCGAGGGTCGCGGCCCCCACTTTAAGGTATGGCTACACCTTC. This sequence encodes CASSDSRVAAPTLRYGYTF.

V and J are TRBV5-1 and TRBJ2-1; weak D call: TRBD1 (5 bases). CDR1 is SGHRS and CDR2 is YFSETQ in the germline V gene. Trimming stripped 0 bases from V and 6 bases from J, with 7 bases between. The CDR3 has 13 amino acids. The CDR3: CASSLAQGNEQFF. The DNA of the CDR3 is TGCGCCAGCAGCTTGGCTCAGGGCAATGAGCAGTTCTTC.

The chain has TRBV11-3 and TRBJ1-1, with D uncertain. This CDR3 region has 13 residues. CDR1 and CDR2 (germline): SGHNT, YENEEA. The ends were cut back, 6 bases at V and 0 bases at J, with 8 bases in the middle. DNA for the CDR3: TGTGCCAGCAGTTTTAACATGAACACTGAAGCTTTCTTT. It is translated as CASSFNMNTEAFF.

This chain links TRBV7-2 with TRBJ1-1; unclear D gene. The CDR3 totals 15 residues. CDR1 and CDR2 (germline): SGHTA, FQGNSA. Deletions cut 2 bases from V and 0 bases from J, with 10 bases between. CDR3 bases: TGTGCCAGCAGCTTACGCAGGATAATGAACACTGAAGCTTTCTTT. As protein: CASSLRRIMNTEAFF.

V usage is TRBV10-3 and J usage is TRBJ2-3; 11 positions match TRBD2. The CDR3 contains 14 residues. V gave up 3 bases and J gave up 5 bases; unmatched junction bases: 1. The germline gives CDR1 ENHRY, CDR2 SYGVKD. CDR3 region: CAISDGLAGDTQYF. In nucleotides, the CDR3 is TGTGCCATCAGTGATGGACTAGCGGGAGATACGCAGTATTTT.

In this sample, this clone turned up a few times. The chain is built from TRBV7-8 and TRBJ2-7; D is possibly TRBD2 (6 bases). CDR1 is SGHVS, CDR2 FQNEAQ, per germline. The V and J ends lost 5 bases and 2 bases respectively, with 16 bases between them. The CDR3 runs 15 residues. This CDR3 reads CASSPRRAGPYEQYF. CDR3 nucleotides: TGTGCCAGCAGCCCCCGCCGAGCGGGCCCCTACGAGCAGTACTTC.

The chain links TRBV9 to TRBJ1-1, with D possibly being TRBD1 (5 bases). The CDR3 spans 13 residues. The germline CDR1 and CDR2 sequences are SGDLS and YYNGEE. V shed 0 bases and J shed 2 bases, with 5 bases lying between them. CDR3 region: CASSVGTNTEAFF. For the CDR3, the DNA is TGTGCCAGCAGCGTAGGGACAAACACTGAAGCTTTCTTT.

V is TRBV11-2 and J is TRBJ2-3, with 9 positions matching TRBD2. This CDR3 contains 18 residues. V was clipped by 0 bases and J by 4 bases; unmatched bases: 11. Germline assignment: CDR1 SGHAT and CDR2 FQNNGV. CDR3: CASSLERGGLGRADTQYF. The CDR3, as DNA: TGTGCCAGCAGCTTAGAGCGGGGGGGCCTAGGTAGGGCAGATACGCAGTATTTT.

The V gene is TRBV28, the J gene TRBJ2-7, with 9 positions matching TRBD1. The CDR3 loop spans 14 amino acids. V gave up 6 bases and J gave up 3 bases; unmatched junction bases: 6. Germline V gene lookup returns CDR1 MDHEN and CDR2 SYDVKM. The CDR3 loop reads CASSRDRANYEQYF. CDR3 nucleotides: TGTGCCAGCAGCCGGGACAGGGCCAACTACGAGCAGTACTTC.

The chain has TRBV6-4 and TRBJ2-1; 8 bases are a match to TRBD2. After removal of 2 bases from V and 2 bases from J, the junction contained 5 bases not matched to a gene. This CDR3 region has 16 residues. CDR1 and CDR2 from the germline V gene are MRHNA and SNTAGT. This CDR3 is CASSDVAGSTYNEQFF. CDR3 sequence (DNA): TGTGCCAGCAGTGACGTAGCGGGGTCCACCTACAATGAGCAGTTCTTC.

As regards this clone: This sample also contains other DNA sequences that code for the same CDR3. The rearrangement links TRBV11-3 to TRBJ2-1, with a possible D match to TRBD2 (6 bases). Between the trimmed V and J ends, which lost 1 base and 8 bases, there was a span of 6 bases. Germline CDR1 and CDR2: SGHNT and YENEEA. CDR3 size: 12 residues. The CDR3 here is CASSLGGDEQFF. DNA for the CDR3: TGTGCCAGCAGCTTAGGGGGGGATGAGCAGTTCTTC.

The V call is TRBV6-1, the J call TRBJ2-1; 8 nucleotides agree with TRBD1. The V segment lost 0 bases and the J segment 10 bases; nucleotides outside the gene matches: 8. This CDR3 is 15 amino acids long. Germline V CDR1 and CDR2: MNHNS, SASEGT. CDR3 protein: CASSEAGQGAQEQFF. Written as DNA, the CDR3 is TGTGCCAGCAGTGAAGCAGGGCAGGGGGCACAGGAGCAGTTCTTC.

The rearrangement links TRBV9 to TRBJ2-3, with TRBD2 matching 9 bases. CDR3 length equals 17 residues. CDR1 and CDR2 (germline): SGDLS, YYNGEE. V lost 3 bases to trimming and J lost 1 base; unmatched junction nucleotides: 9. CDR3 sequence: CASSALTSGWGTDTQYF. CDR3 in DNA: TGTGCCAGCAGCGCACTGACTAGCGGATGGGGCACAGATACGCAGTATTTT.

The sample holds one count of this clone. This chain uses TRBV23-1 with TRBJ2-7, with D perhaps TRBD1 (6 bases). Being an ORF, TRBV23-1 has a function that is uncertain. V lost 5 bases to trimming and J lost 1 base, with 21 bases between them. The CDR3 runs 17 residues. CDR3 region: CASSRRVSAGESYEQYF. Written as DNA, the CDR3 is TGCGCCAGCAGTAGGCGTGTATCCGCAGGGGAATCCTACGAGCAGTACTTC.

The rearrangement links TRBV2 to TRBJ1-4; TRBD1 agrees at 8 bases. This CDR3 comprises 14 residues. V shed 5 bases and J 6 bases; nucleotides not matched to a gene: 5. Germline loops: CDR1 SNHLY, CDR2 FYNNEI. Here the CDR3 reads CASSNRGGDEKLFF. CDR3 DNA sequence: TGTGCCAGCAGTAACAGGGGGGGGGATGAAAAACTGTTTTTT. The whole variable domain, remainder taken from reference TRBV2 and TRBJ1-4, is EPEVTQTPSHQVTQMGQEVILRCVPISNHLYFYWYRQILGQKVEFLVSFYNNEISEKSEIFDDQFSVERPDGSNFTLKIRSTKLEDSAMYFCASSNRGGDEKLFFGSGTQLSVL.

This clone showed up just once. The chain recombines TRBV5-4 with TRBJ2-5; TRBD1 matches 11 bases. Germline lookup yields CDR1 SGHNT and CDR2 YYREEE (reference sequence). The CDR3 extends over 15 amino acids. V lost 1 base, J lost 3 bases, and 2 bases stayed unmatched. The chain's CDR3 is CASSLLGQGEETQYF. The CDR3 DNA reads TGTGCCAGCAGCTTGTTGGGACAGGGGGAAGAGACCCAGTACTTC.

V and J are TRBV5-1 and TRBJ2-3, with D uncertain. Deletions cut 4 bases from V and 10 bases from J, with 16 bases between. The CDR3 spans 13 residues. The germline gives CDR1 SGHRS, CDR2 YFSETQ. The CDR3 sequence is CASSQEAEDPQYF. CDR3 DNA sequence: TGCGCCAGCAGCCAAGAAGCTGAGGATCCGCAGTATTTT.

A note on this clone: The same CDR3 also results from other DNA sequences found in this sample. The gene calls are TRBV5-5 and TRBJ2-7; 8 bases align to TRBD2. This CDR3 has 14 residues. Germline loops: CDR1 SGHKS, CDR2 YYEKEE (reference sequence). The V segment lost 0 bases and the J segment 5 bases; nucleotides outside the gene matches: 4. CDR3 coding DNA: TGTGCCAGCAGCTTGGAGCGGGAGACGAACGAGCAGTACTTC. Its translation: CASSLERETNEQYF.